This paragraph reports one T cell receptor (beta chain). Its antigen is unknown. This sample is part of a study of glioma-infiltrating T cells. TCR alpha and beta CDR3 regions were amplified from RNA using iRepertoire nested multiplex PCR. One-step reverse transcription and amplification started from approximately 100-400 ng of tissue mRNA or PBMC total RNA. Using its own MiXCR run on the multiplex PCR reads, TCRdb lists one record per CDR3 protein. The table shows 300,000 to 450,000 distinct CDR3 sequences, with roughly two fifths occurring only once. General study points: Very few CDR3 sequences were shared between tissue and blood.

The V gene's germline CDR1 is SEHNR and CDR2 FQNEAQ (reference sequence). V gave up 5 bases and J gave up 5 bases; unmatched junction bases: 9. The CDR3 totals 15 residues. This sequence was found in a human donor with low-grade glioma or glioblastoma, undergoing nonglioma brain surgery, or in good health (not recorded which). This chain uses TRBV7-9 with TRBJ1-2; TRBD1 aligns across 9 bases. Input material: glioma tissue, nonneoplastic brain tissue, or PBMCs (not recorded which). CDR3 region: CASSNPGQGQYGYTF. The CDR3 coding sequence is TGTGCCAGCAGCAATCCGGGACAGGGCCAATATGGCTACACCTTC.